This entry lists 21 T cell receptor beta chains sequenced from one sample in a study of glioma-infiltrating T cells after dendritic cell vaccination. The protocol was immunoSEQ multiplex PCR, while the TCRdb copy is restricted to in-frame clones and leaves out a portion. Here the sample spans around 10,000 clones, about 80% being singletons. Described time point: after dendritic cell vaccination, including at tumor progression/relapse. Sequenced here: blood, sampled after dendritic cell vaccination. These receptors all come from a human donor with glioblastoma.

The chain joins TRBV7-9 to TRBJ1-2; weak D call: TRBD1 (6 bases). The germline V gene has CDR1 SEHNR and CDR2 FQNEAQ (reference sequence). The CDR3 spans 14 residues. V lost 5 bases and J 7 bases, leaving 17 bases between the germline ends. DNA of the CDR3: TGTGCCAGCAGCCCAGGGGAGGGACAACCTGGCTACACCTTC. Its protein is CASSPGEGQPGYTF.

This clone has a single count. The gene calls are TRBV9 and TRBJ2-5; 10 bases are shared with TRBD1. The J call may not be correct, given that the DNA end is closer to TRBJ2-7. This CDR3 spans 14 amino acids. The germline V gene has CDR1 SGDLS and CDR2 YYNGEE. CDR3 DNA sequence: TGTGCCAGCAGCTCAGACAGGGGGCTCTACGAGCAGTACTTC. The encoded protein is CASSSDRGLYEQYF.

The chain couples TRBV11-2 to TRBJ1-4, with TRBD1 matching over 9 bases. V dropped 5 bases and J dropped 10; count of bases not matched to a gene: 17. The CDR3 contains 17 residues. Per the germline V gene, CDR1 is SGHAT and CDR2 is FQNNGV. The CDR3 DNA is TGTGCCAGCAGCCGACCTCCTCTCGGGACAGGGAATCTAAAACTGTTTTTT. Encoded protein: CASSRPPLGTGNLKLFF.

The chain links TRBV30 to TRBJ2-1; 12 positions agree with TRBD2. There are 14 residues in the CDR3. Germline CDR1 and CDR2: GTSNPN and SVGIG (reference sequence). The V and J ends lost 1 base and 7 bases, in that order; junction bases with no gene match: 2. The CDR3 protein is CAWSGLAGGNEQFF. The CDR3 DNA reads TGTGCCTGGAGTGGTCTAGCGGGGGGGAATGAGCAGTTCTTC.

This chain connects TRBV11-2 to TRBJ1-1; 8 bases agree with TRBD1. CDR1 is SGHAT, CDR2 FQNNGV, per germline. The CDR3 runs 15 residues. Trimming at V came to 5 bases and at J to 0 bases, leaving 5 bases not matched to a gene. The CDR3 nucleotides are TGTGCCAGCAGCCAGAGGACAGGGATGAACACTGAAGCTTTCTTT. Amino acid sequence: CASSQRTGMNTEAFF.

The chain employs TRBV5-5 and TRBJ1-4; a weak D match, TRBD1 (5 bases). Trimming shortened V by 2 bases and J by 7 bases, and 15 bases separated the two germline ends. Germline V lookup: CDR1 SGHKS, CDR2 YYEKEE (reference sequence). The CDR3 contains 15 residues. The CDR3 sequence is CASSFPGPGGEKLFF. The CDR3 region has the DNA TGTGCCAGCAGCTTCCCGGGTCCCGGGGGTGAAAAACTGTTTTTT.

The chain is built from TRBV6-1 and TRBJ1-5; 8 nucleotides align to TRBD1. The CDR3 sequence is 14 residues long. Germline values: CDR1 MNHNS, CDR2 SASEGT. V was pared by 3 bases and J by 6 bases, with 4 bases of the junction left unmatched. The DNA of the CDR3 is TGTGCCAGCAGTGACAGGGGGCAAGGTCAGCCCCAGCATTTT. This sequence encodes CASSDRGQGQPQHF.

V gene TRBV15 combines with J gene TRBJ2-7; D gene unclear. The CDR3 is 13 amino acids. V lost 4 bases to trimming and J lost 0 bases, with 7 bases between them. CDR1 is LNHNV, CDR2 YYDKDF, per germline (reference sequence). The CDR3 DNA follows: TGTGCCACCAGCACCCAGAACTCCTACGAGCAGTACTTC. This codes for CATSTQNSYEQYF.

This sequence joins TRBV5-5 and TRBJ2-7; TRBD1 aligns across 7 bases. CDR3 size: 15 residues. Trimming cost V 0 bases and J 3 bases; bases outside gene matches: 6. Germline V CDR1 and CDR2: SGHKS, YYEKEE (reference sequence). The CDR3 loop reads CASSLAPGQHYEQYF. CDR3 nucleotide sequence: TGTGCCAGCAGCTTGGCTCCGGGACAGCACTACGAGCAGTACTTC.

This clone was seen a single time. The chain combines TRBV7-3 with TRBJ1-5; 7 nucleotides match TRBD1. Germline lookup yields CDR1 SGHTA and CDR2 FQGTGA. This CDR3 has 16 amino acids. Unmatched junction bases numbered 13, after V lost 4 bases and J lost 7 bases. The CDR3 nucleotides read TGTGCCAGCAGCTCACGCCTGGGACAGAGGGGACAGCCCCAGCATTTT. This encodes CASSSRLGQRGQPQHF.

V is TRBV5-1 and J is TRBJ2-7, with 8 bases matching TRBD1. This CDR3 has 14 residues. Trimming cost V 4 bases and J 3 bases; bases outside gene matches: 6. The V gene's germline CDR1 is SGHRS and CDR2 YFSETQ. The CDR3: CASSLGQGIYEQYF. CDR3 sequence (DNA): TGCGCCAGCAGCCTCGGACAGGGAATCTACGAGCAGTACTTC.

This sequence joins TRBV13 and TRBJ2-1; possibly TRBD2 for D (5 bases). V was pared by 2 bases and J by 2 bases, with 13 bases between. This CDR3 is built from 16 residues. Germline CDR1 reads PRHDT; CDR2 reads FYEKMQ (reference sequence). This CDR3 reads CASSLYEAGPYNEQFF. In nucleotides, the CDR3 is TGTGCCAGCAGCTTATATGAGGCGGGCCCCTACAATGAGCAGTTCTTC. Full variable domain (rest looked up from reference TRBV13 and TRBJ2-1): AAGVIQSPRHLIKEKRETATLKCYPIPRHDTVYWYQQGPGQDPQFLISFYEKMQSDKGSIPDRFSAQQFSDYHSELNMSSLELGDSALYFCASSLYEAGPYNEQFFGPGTRLTVL.

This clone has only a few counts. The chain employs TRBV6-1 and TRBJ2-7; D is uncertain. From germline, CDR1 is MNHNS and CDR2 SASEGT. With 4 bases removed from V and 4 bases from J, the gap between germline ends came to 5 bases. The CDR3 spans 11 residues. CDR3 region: CASSGSYEQYF. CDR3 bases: TGTGCCAGCAGTGGTTCTTACGAGCAGTACTTC.

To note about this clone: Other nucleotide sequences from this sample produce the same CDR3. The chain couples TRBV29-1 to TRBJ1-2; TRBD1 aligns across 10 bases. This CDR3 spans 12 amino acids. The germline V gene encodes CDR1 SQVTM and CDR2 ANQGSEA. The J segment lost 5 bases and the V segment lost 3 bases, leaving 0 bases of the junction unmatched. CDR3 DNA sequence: TGCAGCGTTGAGGACAGGGGGTATGGCTACACCTTC. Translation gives CSVEDRGYGYTF. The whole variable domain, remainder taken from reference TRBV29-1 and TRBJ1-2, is SAVISQKPSRDICQRGTSLTIQCQVDSQVTMMFWYRQQPGQSLTLIATANQGSEATYESGFVIDKFPISRPNLTFSTLTVSNMSPEDSSIYLCSVEDRGYGYTFGSGTRLTVV.

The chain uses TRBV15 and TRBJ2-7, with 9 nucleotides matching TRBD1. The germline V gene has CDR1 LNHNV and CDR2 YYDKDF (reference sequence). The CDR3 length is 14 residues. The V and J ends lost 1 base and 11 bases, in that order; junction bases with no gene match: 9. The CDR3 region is CATSRGPGTGFKYF. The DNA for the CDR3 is TGTGCCACCAGCAGAGGGCCCGGGACAGGGTTCAAGTACTTC.

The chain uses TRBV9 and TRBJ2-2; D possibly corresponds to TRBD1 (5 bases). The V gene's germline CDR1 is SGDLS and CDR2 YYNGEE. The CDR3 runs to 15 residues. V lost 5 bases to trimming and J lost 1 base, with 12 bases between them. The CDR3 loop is CASRYTGVNTGELFF. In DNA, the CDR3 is TGTGCCAGCAGGTATACAGGAGTGAACACCGGGGAGCTGTTTTTT.

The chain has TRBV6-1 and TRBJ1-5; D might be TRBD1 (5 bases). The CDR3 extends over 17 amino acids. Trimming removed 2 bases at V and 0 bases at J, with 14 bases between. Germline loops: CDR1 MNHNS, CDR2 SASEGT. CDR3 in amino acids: CASSELPGDYSNQPQHF. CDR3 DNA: TGTGCCAGCAGTGAATTACCGGGGGACTATAGCAATCAGCCCCAGCATTTT.

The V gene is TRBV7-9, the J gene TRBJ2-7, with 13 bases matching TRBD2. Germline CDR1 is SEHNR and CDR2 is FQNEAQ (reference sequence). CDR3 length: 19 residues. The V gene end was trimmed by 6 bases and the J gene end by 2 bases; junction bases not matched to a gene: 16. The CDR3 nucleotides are TGTGCCAGCAGTCATGGGACTAGCGGGACCCTCACCGACACCTACGAGCAGTACTTC. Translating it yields CASSHGTSGTLTDTYEQYF.

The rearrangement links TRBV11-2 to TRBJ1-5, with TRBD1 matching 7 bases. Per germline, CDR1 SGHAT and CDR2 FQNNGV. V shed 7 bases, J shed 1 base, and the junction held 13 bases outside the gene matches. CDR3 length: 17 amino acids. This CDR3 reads CASTLRVSQGSNQPQHF. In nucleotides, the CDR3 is TGTGCCAGCACCCTACGGGTTTCACAGGGGAGCAATCAGCCCCAGCATTTT. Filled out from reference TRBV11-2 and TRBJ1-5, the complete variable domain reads EAGVAQSPRYKIIEKRQSVAFWCNPISGHATLYWYQQILGQGPKLLIQFQNNGVVDDSQLPKDRFSAERLKGVDSTLKIQPAKLEDSAVYLCASTLRVSQGSNQPQHFGDGTRLSIL.

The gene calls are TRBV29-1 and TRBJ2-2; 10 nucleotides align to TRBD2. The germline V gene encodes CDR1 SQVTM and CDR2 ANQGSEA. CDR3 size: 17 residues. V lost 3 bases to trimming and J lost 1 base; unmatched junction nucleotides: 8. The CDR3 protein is CSVERTSGSRNTGELFF. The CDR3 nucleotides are TGCAGCGTTGAGCGGACTAGCGGTTCGAGGAACACCGGGGAGCTGTTTTTT.

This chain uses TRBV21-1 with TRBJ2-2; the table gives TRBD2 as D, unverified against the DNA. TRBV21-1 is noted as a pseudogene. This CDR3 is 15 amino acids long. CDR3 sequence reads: CASGKTSGSSGELFF. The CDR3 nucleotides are TGTGCCAGCGGCAAGACTAGCGGGAGTTCCGGGGAGCTGTTTTTT.